The clone carrying this TCR beta chain was counted many times. Its antigen is not known. This entry belongs to a study of early T cells in non-severe SARS-CoV-2 infection. Study in general: Sequencing used unsorted whole-blood bulk RNA, so chains lack pairing.

Whole-study findings and limits: Matches to VDJdb favored anti-spike CD8 responses and missed private and CD4 specificities.

This CDR3 is built from 14 residues. The germline CDR1 and CDR2 sequences are SGHKS and YYEKEE (reference sequence). V was shortened by 2 bases and J by 2 bases, with 11 bases between the two germline ends. Individual cDNA molecules were tagged with unique molecular identifiers, the study reported. TCRdb reprocessed the 5' RACE reads with MiXCR, giving one entry per CDR3 protein. The sample lists 25,000 to 40,000 distinct CDR3 sequences; 5.4% were seen once. The sequencing input was whole blood. V usage is TRBV5-5 and J usage is TRBJ2-7; D gene ambiguous. The receptor was derived from an adult who was a healthcare worker with PCR-confirmed SARS-CoV-2 infection or an uninfected control (not recorded which). CDR3 residues: CASSFGSAAYEQYF. Written as DNA, the CDR3 is TGTGCCAGCAGCTTCGGCAGCGCAGCCTACGAGCAGTACTTC.